The 29 T cell receptor beta chains below all came from one sample that was sequenced in a study of shared clonotypes between healthy human individuals. Repertoires were generated with immunoSEQ multiplex PCR, while TCRdb's copy carries only in-frame clones and drops some. The repertoire includes over 850,000 clones, 75% to 85% of them detected once, and approximately 0.52% sits in the top ten. Sequenced input: memory CD4+ T cells from PBMCs. Subset of the sample: CD45RA-negative fraction. These receptors originate from a man in his late teens or twenties in good health. Some clones in this sample may be carry-over from other donors' samples.

The chain carries TRBV7-9 and TRBJ1-1, with TRBD1 identical over 8 bases. This CDR3 is built from 16 residues. V lost 4 bases, J lost 10 bases, and 17 bases stayed unmatched. Germline lookup yields CDR1 SEHNR and CDR2 FQNEAQ (reference sequence). This CDR3 is CASSSGAGGLRIGAFF. In DNA, the CDR3 is TGTGCCAGCAGCTCGGGGGCAGGGGGCCTCCGGATCGGAGCTTTCTTT. The full variable domain, its missing parts supplied by reference TRBV7-9 and TRBJ1-1, is DTGVSQNPRHKITKRGQNVTFRCDPISEHNRLYWYRQTLGQGPEFLTYFQNEAQLEKSRLLSDRFSAERPKGSFSTLEIQRTEQGDSAMYLCASSSGAGGLRIGAFFGQGTRLTVV.

V gene TRBV5-1 combines with J gene TRBJ2-3; 7 bases are shared with TRBD2. This CDR3 spans 16 amino acids. Looked up from germline, CDR1 is SGHRS and CDR2 is YFSETQ. Germline trimming cut 0 bases from V and 3 bases from J; bases unmatched to any gene: 7. CDR3 DNA sequence: TGCGCCAGCAGCTTGGCCGGGGGGTATGGAACAGATACGCAGTATTTT. Its protein is CASSLAGGYGTDTQYF.

This chain connects TRBV7-2 to TRBJ2-1, with TRBD1 identical over 9 bases. The CDR3 runs to 14 residues. Germline CDR1 SGHTA, CDR2 FQGNSA. With V trimmed by 6 bases and J by 6 bases, 6 bases remained unmatched. CDR3 in DNA: TGTGCCAGCAGTCAAGGACAGGGGAGCAATGAGCAGTTCTTC. It codes for CASSQGQGSNEQFF. The entire variable domain, with the rest obtained from reference TRBV7-2 and TRBJ2-1, is as follows: GAGVSQSPSNKVTEKGKDVELRCDPISGHTALYWYRQSLGQGLEFLIYFQGNSAPDKSGLPSDRFSAERTGGSVSTLTIQRTQQEDSAVYLCASSQGQGSNEQFFGPGTRLTVL.

This clone has at least ten counts. The chain carries TRBV7-3 and TRBJ2-1; D might be TRBD1 (7 bases). Germline loops: CDR1 SGHTA, CDR2 FQGTGA. There are 15 residues in the CDR3. The V end was cut by 5 bases, the J end by 9 bases, with 20 bases between. CDR3: CASSKGGGTFGEQFF. The CDR3 nucleotides read TGTGCCAGCAGCAAAGGGGGCGGGACCTTCGGTGAGCAGTTCTTC.

DNA of the CDR3: TGTGCCAGCAGCCCCGATGGTAATGAGCAGTTCTTC. It specifies CASSPDGNEQFF. The V call is TRBV7-9, the J call TRBJ2-1; D not certain. CDR3 size: 12 residues. Germline loops: CDR1 SEHNR, CDR2 FQNEAQ (reference sequence). Trimming removed 5 bases from V and 7 bases from J, with 9 bases in between.

The rearrangement uses TRBV7-9 and TRBJ2-1; no reliable D call. Germline V gene lookup returns CDR1 SEHNR and CDR2 FQNEAQ (reference sequence). With 1 base removed from V and 6 bases from J, the gap between germline ends came to 13 bases. This CDR3 contains 15 residues. The CDR3 protein is CASSLVIGRTNEQFF. DNA of the CDR3: TGTGCCAGCAGCTTAGTTATAGGCAGAACCAATGAGCAGTTCTTC.

This rearrangement joins TRBV19 to TRBJ2-3; D unresolved. CDR3 length: 13 residues. V lost 7 bases and J 2 bases, leaving 10 bases between the germline ends. The germline V gene has CDR1 LNHDA and CDR2 SQIVND (reference sequence). In DNA form, the CDR3 reads TGTGCCAGTACCTCTACAGCCACAGATACGCAGTATTTT. Its translation is CASTSTATDTQYF. Based on the CDR3 plus reference TRBV19 and TRBJ2-3, the full variable domain is DGGITQSPKYLFRKEGQNVTLSCEQNLNHDAMYWYRQDPGQGLRLIYYSQIVNDFQKGDIAEGYSVSREKKESFPLTVTSAQKNPTAFYLCASTSTATDTQYFGPGTRLTVL.

The rearrangement joins TRBV10-3 to TRBJ2-7, with D unclear. Germline V gives CDR1 ENHRY, CDR2 SYGVKD. V was clipped by 0 bases and J by 0 bases, with 9 bases between them. The CDR3 extends over 15 amino acids. The CDR3 region has the DNA TGTGCCATCAGTGAGTCTCAGGCGCGCTCCTACGAGCAGTACTTC. Translated: CAISESQARSYEQYF.

This clone was counted once. The chain employs TRBV6-5 and TRBJ2-5; no clear D gene. The germline CDR1 and CDR2 sequences are MNHEY and SVGAGI. CDR3 length equals 14 residues. Trimming took 2 bases from V and 2 from J, leaving 9 bases between them. As DNA, the CDR3 is TGTGCCAGCAGTTACGGAACGGTTCAAGAGACCCAGTACTTC. It codes for CASSYGTVQETQYF.

The chain couples TRBV7-2 to TRBJ2-2; the match to TRBD2 covers 12 bases. The CDR3 is 15 residues long. V shed 5 bases and J 6 bases; nucleotides not matched to a gene: 4. CDR1 and CDR2 (germline): SGHTA, FQGNSA. CDR3 in amino acids: CASSIRLAGAGELFF. The CDR3 DNA follows: TGTGCCAGCAGCATTAGACTAGCGGGGGCCGGGGAGCTGTTTTTT.

The chain joins TRBV28 to TRBJ2-1; 8 positions agree with TRBD1. CDR3 length equals 16 residues. V lost 5 bases to trimming and J lost 4 bases; unmatched junction nucleotides: 10. Germline CDR1 MDHEN, CDR2 SYDVKM. The CDR3 loop is CASSPDRARVYNEQFF. Here the CDR3 DNA reads TGTGCCAGCAGTCCGGACAGGGCAAGGGTATACAATGAGCAGTTCTTC.

The chain carries TRBV29-1 and TRBJ2-7; D gene uncertain. The V gene lost 6 bases and the J gene lost 3 bases, with 9 bases spanning the gap. There are 11 residues in the CDR3. Germline V gene lookup returns CDR1 SQVTM and CDR2 ANQGSEA. The CDR3 region has the DNA TGCAGCGTCCCGGGCCTCTACGAGCAGTACTTC. Its protein is CSVPGLYEQYF.

Ten or more counts support this clone. This chain joins TRBV11-2 and TRBJ2-2; D possibly uses TRBD1 or TRBD2 (5 bases each). The V end lost 0 bases, the J end lost 6 bases, and 26 bases lay between the germline ends. The CDR3 spans 20 residues. The germline V gene encodes CDR1 SGHAT and CDR2 FQNNGV. The CDR3 nucleotides are TGTGCCAGCAGCTTAGATTGGGGCTCTCGACGGGGAGCCCAATCCGGGGAGCTGTTTTTT. Its protein product is CASSLDWGSRRGAQSGELFF.

The chain is built from TRBV2 and TRBJ2-7, with a possible D match to TRBD1 (6 bases). The CDR3 runs 15 residues. Germline V gene lookup returns CDR1 SNHLY and CDR2 FYNNEI. Between the trimmed V and J ends, which lost 4 bases and 0 bases, there was a span of 13 bases. CDR3 protein: CASSGDKQSSYEQYF. The CDR3 bases are TGTGCCAGCAGTGGGGACAAGCAGAGCTCCTACGAGCAGTACTTC.

V and J are TRBV5-6 and TRBJ2-7; D ambiguous. Germline CDR1 is SGHDT and CDR2 is YYEEEE. There are 12 residues in the CDR3. V gave up 1 base and J gave up 4 bases, with 6 bases separating them. This CDR3 is CASSLWGYEQYF. The CDR3 DNA sequence: TGTGCCAGCAGCTTGTGGGGTTACGAGCAGTACTTC.

The chain joins TRBV7-8 to TRBJ2-1, with TRBD2 as a possible D gene (6 bases). Germline CDR1 is SGHVS and CDR2 is FQNEAQ. The V end lost 2 bases, the J end lost 5 bases, and 13 bases lay between the germline ends. The CDR3 consists of 15 residues. The CDR3 coding sequence is TGTGCCAGCAGCTTACTTCATGCGGGAAACAATGAGCAGTTCTTC. This gives the protein CASSLLHAGNNEQFF. The full variable domain, its missing parts supplied by reference TRBV7-8 and TRBJ2-1, is GAGVSQSPRYKVAKRGQDVALRCDPISGHVSLFWYQQALGQGPEFLTYFQNEAQLDKSGLPSDRFFAERPEGSVSTLKIQRTQQEDSAVYLCASSLLHAGNNEQFFGPGTRLTVL.

This CDR3 is CASRLFGGQDYGYTF. DNA of the CDR3: TGTGCCAGCCGCCTTTTTGGGGGGCAAGACTATGGCTACACCTTC. The rearrangement joins TRBV27 to TRBJ1-2; maybe TRBD1 (6 bases). CDR1 is MNHEY, CDR2 SMNVEV, per germline (reference sequence). The CDR3 contains 15 residues. Trimming stripped 8 bases from V and 3 bases from J, with 19 bases between.

This chain links TRBV6-1 with TRBJ2-2, with 12 positions matching TRBD1. Germline CDR1 is MNHNS and CDR2 is SASEGT. The trim removed 6 bases at V and 3 bases at J, leaving 2 bases unmatched. This CDR3 is 15 amino acids long. The CDR3 nucleotides read TGTGCCAGCAGCGGGACAGGGGGCGACACCGGGGAGCTGTTTTTT. It yields the protein CASSGTGGDTGELFF.

This chain joins TRBV19 and TRBJ1-2; D is unresolved. In germline, CDR1 is LNHDA, CDR2 SQIVND (reference sequence). The ends were cut back, 3 bases at V and 4 bases at J, with 12 bases in the middle. This CDR3 has 14 residues. This CDR3 reads CASSMYLEIYGYTF. The DNA of the CDR3 is TGTGCCAGTAGTATGTACCTCGAGATCTATGGCTACACCTTC.

The DNA for the CDR3 is TGTGCCAGCAGCTTGGGCTCCTCAAGCGGGTGGGAGACCCAGTACTTC. This encodes CASSLGSSSGWETQYF. This sequence joins TRBV5-4 and TRBJ2-5, with D possibly TRBD2 on 6 matching bases. The CDR3 has 16 amino acids. The V end was cut by 0 bases, the J end by 5 bases, with 17 bases between. CDR1 SGHNT and CDR2 YYREEE come from the germline V gene (reference sequence).

The chain combines TRBV19 with TRBJ1-2; D is possibly TRBD1 (5 bases). The germline V and J ends were trimmed by 10 bases and 7 bases, with 16 bases remaining between them. The V gene's germline CDR1 is LNHDA and CDR2 SQIVND (reference sequence). This CDR3 contains 12 residues. The CDR3 spells CATQREGFGYTF. Here the CDR3 DNA reads TGTGCCACCCAAAGGGAGGGGTTTGGCTACACCTTC.

The chain employs TRBV18 and TRBJ1-6; D perhaps matches TRBD1 (5 bases). V was pared by 0 bases and J by 6 bases, with 9 bases between. Germline V gives CDR1 KGHSH, CDR2 LQKENI. The CDR3 extends over 15 amino acids. CDR3 coding DNA: TGTGCCAGCTCACCACCGGACGGGGCTAATTCACCCCTCCACTTT. It yields the protein CASSPPDGANSPLHF.

This clone was observed a handful of times. The genes are TRBV2 and TRBJ1-5; D might be TRBD1 (5 bases). V lost 4 bases to trimming and J lost 4 bases, with 8 bases between them. CDR3 length: 13 amino acids. Germline values: CDR1 SNHLY, CDR2 FYNNEI. CDR3 in DNA: TGTGCCAGCAGTGGACAGAGAAATCAGCCCCAGCATTTT. Translation gives CASSGQRNQPQHF.

The chain joins TRBV2 to TRBJ2-1, with D possibly being TRBD1 (8 bases). CDR1 is SNHLY, CDR2 FYNNEI, per germline. V lost 4 bases and J 10 bases, leaving 17 bases between the germline ends. CDR3 length: 14 residues. DNA of the CDR3: TGTGCCAGCAGTGCCGGACAGGGAGGGTGGGAGCAGTTCTTC. Protein product: CASSAGQGGWEQFF.

The chain uses TRBV10-1 and TRBJ2-3; 12 bases are a match to TRBD2. In germline, CDR1 is WNHNN, CDR2 SYGVQD (reference sequence). V shed 5 bases, J shed 11 bases, and the junction held 11 bases outside the gene matches. This CDR3 is 15 amino acids long. The CDR3 here is CASSPRTSGNGVQYF. The CDR3 DNA is TGCGCCAGCAGTCCCCGGACTAGCGGGAACGGGGTGCAGTATTTT.

The chain links TRBV7-2 to TRBJ1-2, with D unresolved. CDR3 size: 14 residues. Trimming took off 7 bases at V and 13 bases at J, with 25 bases between the two ends. Germline CDR1 SGHTA, CDR2 FQGNSA. CDR3 coding DNA: TGTGCCAGCACCGAGAGTGGGCCCCTCGGGCGTCTCACCTTC. It is translated as CASTESGPLGRLTF.

The chain recombines TRBV28 with TRBJ2-4; D gene unclear. The CDR3 runs 16 residues. V lost 2 bases and J 0 bases, leaving 11 bases between the germline ends. In germline, CDR1 is MDHEN, CDR2 SYDVKM. The CDR3 is CASSLPGQIAKNIQYF. The CDR3 nucleotides read TGTGCCAGCAGTTTACCCGGGCAGATAGCCAAAAACATTCAGTACTTC. The variable domain in full, with the rest retrieved from reference TRBV28 and TRBJ2-4, is DVKVTQSSRYLVKRTGEKVFLECVQDMDHENMFWYRQDPGLGLRLIYFSYDVKMKEKGDIPEGYSVSREKKERFSLILESASTNQTSMYLCASSLPGQIAKNIQYFGAGTRLSVL.

The CDR3 DNA sequence: TGTGCCTGGAGTGCAGTCGGGGATTCACCCCTCCACTTT. Amino acid sequence: CAWSAVGDSPLHF. V and J are TRBV30 and TRBJ1-6; D unresolved. V lost 1 base and J lost 8, with 9 bases in between. CDR3 length: 13 residues. Germline V gene lookup returns CDR1 GTSNPN and CDR2 SVGIG (reference sequence).

The V gene is TRBV4-3, the J gene TRBJ2-5; TRBD2 aligns across 8 bases. Germline V CDR1 and CDR2: LGHNA, YSLEER. The CDR3 consists of 19 residues. V lost 4 bases and J lost 2; bases outside the gene matches: 18. The CDR3 is CASSLRRSLAGHFQETQYF. The CDR3 DNA is TGCGCCAGCAGCCTCAGGAGGTCCTTAGCGGGGCACTTTCAAGAGACCCAGTACTTC.